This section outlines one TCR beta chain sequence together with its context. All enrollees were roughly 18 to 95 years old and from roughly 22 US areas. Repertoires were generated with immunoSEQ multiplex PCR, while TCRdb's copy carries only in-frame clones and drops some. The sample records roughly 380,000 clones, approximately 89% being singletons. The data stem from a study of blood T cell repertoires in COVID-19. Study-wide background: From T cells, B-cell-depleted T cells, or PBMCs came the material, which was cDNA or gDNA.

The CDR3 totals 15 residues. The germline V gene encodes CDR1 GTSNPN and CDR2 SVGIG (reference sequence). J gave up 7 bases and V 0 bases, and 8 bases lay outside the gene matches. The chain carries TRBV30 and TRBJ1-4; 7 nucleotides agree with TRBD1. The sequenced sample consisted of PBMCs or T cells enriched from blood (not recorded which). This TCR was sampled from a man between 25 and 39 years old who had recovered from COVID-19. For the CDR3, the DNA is TGTGCCTGGAGTGTTCCGGACAGGCACAGTGAAAAACTGTTTTTT. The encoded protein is CAWSVPDRHSEKLFF.